These 18 T cell receptor beta chains were all obtained from the same sample, sequenced in a study of OX40 agonist ivuxolimab in advanced cancers. Produced via immunoSEQ multiplex PCR; TCRdb's table is partial and in-frame only. The data hold about 96,000 clones, with 84% observed a single time. Sequenced material: CD4+ or CD8+ T cells sorted from blood, taken in a trial of the OX40 agonist ivuxolimab. All receptors derive from an adult with an advanced solid tumor such as melanoma, head and neck, liver or kidney cancer.

The V and J genes are TRBV7-2 and TRBJ2-3; perhaps D is TRBD1 or TRBD2 (5 bases each). The CDR3 has 16 amino acids. Looked up from germline, CDR1 is SGHTA and CDR2 is FQGNSA. V was clipped by 4 bases and J by 2 bases, with 16 bases between them. CDR3 loop: CASSSAGTHPTDTQYF. CDR3 nucleotide sequence: TGTGCCAGCAGCTCCGCCGGGACCCACCCCACAGATACGCAGTATTTT. The whole variable domain, remainder taken from reference TRBV7-2 and TRBJ2-3, is GAGVSQSPSNKVTEKGKDVELRCDPISGHTALYWYRQSLGQGLEFLIYFQGNSAPDKSGLPSDRFSAERTGGSVSTLTIQRTQQEDSAVYLCASSSAGTHPTDTQYFGPGTRLTVL.

This rearrangement joins TRBV5-1 to TRBJ1-2, with a tentative D call TRBD1 (5 bases). The V and J ends lost 0 bases and 7 bases respectively, with 16 bases between them. Per the germline V gene, CDR1 is SGHRS and CDR2 is YFSETQ. There are 15 residues in the CDR3. The CDR3 DNA follows: TGCGCCAGCAGCTTGGAGGTTTACAGGTTGACTGGCTACACCTTC. Amino acids: CASSLEVYRLTGYTF.

Here the CDR3 reads CASAKRTANTEAFF. CDR3 in DNA: TGTGCCAGCGCAAAGAGGACGGCGAACACTGAAGCTTTCTTT. The chain has TRBV14 and TRBJ1-1; D remains unclear. The ends were cut back, 8 bases at V and 1 base at J, with 14 bases in the middle. The CDR3 length is 14 residues. Germline V lookup: CDR1 SGHDN, CDR2 FVKESK.

The J gene is TRBJ2-6, the V gene TRBV6-1; 8 nucleotides line up with TRBD1. Germline V gene data show CDR1 as MNHNS and CDR2 as SASEGT. This CDR3 is built from 19 residues. The junction had 9 bases not matched to a gene; V was cut back by 0 bases and J by 2 bases. The CDR3: CASSEAHGWTGTGANVLTF. The CDR3 region has the DNA TGTGCCAGCAGTGAAGCCCACGGGTGGACAGGGACTGGGGCCAACGTCCTGACTTTC.

The rearrangement joins TRBV19 to TRBJ2-5; TRBD1 agrees at 9 bases. The better agreement between TRBJ2-7 and the DNA end casts doubt on the J call. The V gene's germline CDR1 is LNHDA and CDR2 SQIVND (reference sequence). The CDR3 loop spans 15 amino acids. The CDR3 protein is CASADRGGGLGEQYF. CDR3 bases: TGTGCCAGCGCCGACAGGGGGGGAGGACTCGGCGAGCAGTACTTC.

This clone was counted a few times. This chain joins TRBV5-1 and TRBJ1-6; the match to TRBD1 covers 9 bases. Germline V gene data show CDR1 as SGHRS and CDR2 as YFSETQ. The CDR3 loop spans 16 amino acids. J lost 6 bases, V lost 0 bases, and 4 bases had no gene match. The CDR3 loop reads CASSLGGQGPNSPLHF. CDR3 DNA: TGCGCCAGCAGCTTGGGGGGACAGGGCCCTAATTCACCCCTCCACTTT.

The CDR3 protein is CSVELAGGDTQYF. The CDR3 nucleotides are TGCAGCGTTGAACTAGCAGGAGGGGATACGCAGTATTTT. This chain uses TRBV29-1 with TRBJ2-3; D is perhaps TRBD2 (6 bases). V was clipped by 2 bases and J by 6 bases, with 12 bases between them. Germline CDR1 SQVTM, CDR2 ANQGSEA. This CDR3 has 13 residues.

V and J are TRBV2 and TRBJ1-1; D may be TRBD1 (5 bases). This CDR3 is built from 12 residues. Germline CDR1 and CDR2: SNHLY and FYNNEI. V was cut by 10 bases and J by 5 bases, with 14 bases left in between. This chain's CDR3 is CATRGLGTEAFF. The CDR3 DNA reads TGTGCCACGAGGGGCCTTGGTACTGAAGCTTTCTTT. The full variable domain, completed using reference TRBV2 and TRBJ1-1, is EPEVTQTPSHQVTQMGQEVILRCVPISNHLYFYWYRQILGQKVEFLVSFYNNEISEKSEIFDDQFSVERPDGSNFTLKIRSTKLEDSAMYFCATRGLGTEAFFGQGTRLTVV.

The V and J genes are TRBV10-1 and TRBJ2-1; the match to TRBD2 covers 8 bases. The CDR3 runs to 15 residues. Germline trimming cut 3 bases from V and 8 bases from J; bases unmatched to any gene: 9. Germline CDR1 and CDR2: WNHNN and SYGVQD (reference sequence). CDR3 sequence (DNA): TGCGCCAGCAGTGACCCGACTAGCGCTTGGGATGAGCAGTTCTTC. It translates to CASSDPTSAWDEQFF.

The V gene is TRBV19, the J gene TRBJ2-1, with D unresolved. Trimming took off 5 bases at V and 8 bases at J, with 7 bases between the two ends. Germline V gene lookup returns CDR1 LNHDA and CDR2 SQIVND (reference sequence). This CDR3 region has 11 residues. For the CDR3, the DNA is TGTGCCAGTAGTTCACGTGATGAGCAGTTCTTC. Amino acid sequence: CASSSRDEQFF.

This chain joins TRBV7-2 and TRBJ2-2; D remains ambiguous. Trimming pared 2 bases from V and 0 bases from J, leaving 10 bases between. CDR3 length: 16 residues. Per germline, CDR1 SGHTA and CDR2 FQGNSA. Here the CDR3 reads CASSLMGSSNTGELFF. The DNA for the CDR3 is TGTGCCAGCAGCTTAATGGGGTCCTCGAACACCGGGGAGCTGTTTTTT.

The V call is TRBV4-3, the J call TRBJ2-1; 10 positions agree with TRBD2. CDR3 length: 17 residues. The junction had 12 bases not matched to a gene; V was cut back by 6 bases and J by 4 bases. Germline lookup yields CDR1 LGHNA and CDR2 YSLEER. CDR3 loop: CASSRRASGGLYNEQFF. The DNA for the CDR3 is TGCGCCAGCAGTAGGAGGGCTAGCGGGGGCCTATACAATGAGCAGTTCTTC.

The chain has TRBV23-1 and TRBJ1-5; D might be TRBD1 (6 bases). TRBV23-1 is noted as an ORF with a role that remains uncertain. CDR3 length: 15 amino acids. Between the trimmed V and J ends, which lost 5 bases and 2 bases, there was a span of 13 bases. The CDR3 bases are TGCGCCAGCAGTTCGGGGGGCCGTCGCAATCAGCCCCAGCATTTT. It codes for CASSSGGRRNQPQHF.

The chain has TRBV6-1 and TRBJ2-5; possible D gene TRBD1, 5 bases. Trimming removed 10 bases from V and 6 bases from J, with 15 bases in between. The CDR3 length is 12 residues. CDR1 and CDR2 (germline): MNHNS, SASEGT. In DNA form, the CDR3 reads TGTGCCAACTCCCCAGGGAAGAAGACCCAGTACTTC. The encoded protein is CANSPGKKTQYF.

The chain is built from TRBV7-8 and TRBJ1-3; 7 nucleotides line up with TRBD1. Germline values: CDR1 SGHVS, CDR2 FQNEAQ. V was pared by 3 bases and J by 2 bases, with 10 bases of the junction left unmatched. The CDR3 has 17 amino acids. DNA of the CDR3: TGTGCCAGCAGCTTCGCGACAGGGAATAACGCTGGAAACACCATATATTTT. Protein: CASSFATGNNAGNTIYF.

The chain is built from TRBV5-1 and TRBJ1-4; 8 nucleotides line up with TRBD1. The CDR3 consists of 15 residues. Germline lookup yields CDR1 SGHRS and CDR2 YFSETQ. J was trimmed by 7 bases and V by 0 bases; bases with no gene match: 5. The CDR3 is CASSLVGQGSEKLFF. Written as DNA, the CDR3 is TGCGCCAGCAGCTTGGTTGGACAGGGTTCTGAAAAACTGTTTTTT.

V usage is TRBV2 and J usage is TRBJ2-3; D is unresolved. The CDR3 loop spans 14 amino acids. Trimming pared 4 bases from V and 5 bases from J, leaving 13 bases between. The germline V gene has CDR1 SNHLY and CDR2 FYNNEI. The CDR3 DNA follows: TGTGCCAGCAGTGTGGGTCAGGTTGGAGATACGCAGTATTTT. This gives the protein CASSVGQVGDTQYF.

The V and J genes are TRBV4-1 and TRBJ2-3; D might be TRBD2 (6 bases). Germline assignment: CDR1 MGHRA and CDR2 YSYEKL. Trimming took off 0 bases at V and 0 bases at J, with 13 bases between the two ends. The CDR3 spans 17 residues. The chain's CDR3 is CASSQEFGAGSTDTQYF. CDR3 in DNA: TGCGCCAGCAGCCAAGAATTCGGCGCGGGGAGCACAGATACGCAGTATTTT.